A single sample is the source of the 27 T cell receptor beta chains below, sequenced in a study of T cells in Graves' hyperthyroidism and ophthalmopathy. The investigators amplified TCR beta CDR3 regions from RNA transcripts. With the HTBI primer set, the TCR CDR3 went through a first round of RT-PCR. TCRdb reprocessed the multiplex PCR reads with MiXCR, giving one entry per CDR3 protein. The sample records hundreds of thousands of distinct CDR3 sequences, under 15% being singletons. The sample consisted of blood. The receptors come from a woman in her thirties or forties with Graves' ophthalmopathy.

V is TRBV6-2 or TRBV6-3 and J is TRBJ2-5; 7 bases align to TRBD2. Germline-derived CDR1 and CDR2 are MNHEY and SVGEGT. The junction had 8 bases not matched to a gene; V was cut back by 0 bases and J by 4 bases. This CDR3 region has 16 residues. The CDR3 here is CASSYSRRELRETQYF. The CDR3 region has the DNA TGTGCCAGCAGTTACTCGAGGCGGGAGCTCAGAGAGACCCAGTACTTC.

The rearrangement links TRBV28 to TRBJ2-7; 12 nucleotides match TRBD2. The germline CDR1 and CDR2 sequences are MDHEN and SYDVKM. The CDR3 contains 14 residues. The junction had 7 bases not matched to a gene; V was cut back by 8 bases and J by 5 bases. The CDR3 region has the DNA TGTGCCAGCGGCGCCGGACTAGCGGGACACGAGCAGTACTTC. It translates to CASGAGLAGHEQYF.

The rearrangement links TRBV7-2 to TRBJ1-2; the D gene is possibly TRBD1 (5 bases). Germline V gives CDR1 SGHTA, CDR2 FQGNSA. Trimming removed 4 bases at V and 12 bases at J, with 12 bases between. The CDR3 totals 11 residues. CDR3 loop: CASSSGPRDTF. The CDR3 coding sequence is TGTGCCAGCAGCTCGGGACCGCGAGACACCTTC.

The rearrangement uses TRBV28 and TRBJ1-1; D remains unclear. CDR1 is MDHEN and CDR2 is SYDVKM in the germline V gene. V lost 8 bases and J 1 base, leaving 11 bases between the germline ends. CDR3 length: 13 residues. CDR3 coding DNA: TGTGCCAGCGTTCCCCCCTGGAACACTGAAGCTTTCTTT. This encodes CASVPPWNTEAFF.

The chain's CDR3 is CASRKTGGRNQPQHF. DNA of the CDR3: TGTGCCAGCAGAAAAACAGGGGGCCGGAATCAGCCCCAGCATTTT. The chain uses TRBV28 and TRBJ1-5, with 9 bases fitting TRBD1. V trimming: 6 bases; J trimming: 4 bases; junction bases outside the gene matches: 7. The CDR3 contains 15 residues. The germline gives CDR1 MDHEN, CDR2 SYDVKM.

This clonotype appeared a few times. Just one base apart from a much larger clone, this may be a read error. This rearrangement joins TRBV13 to TRBJ2-7; tentative D call: TRBD1 (6 bases). Germline V gene data show CDR1 as PRHDT and CDR2 as FYEKMQ (reference sequence). The CDR3 is made up of 13 amino acids. The CDR3 coding sequence is TGTGCCGGCAGCTTAGGGGGACATGACGAGCAGTACTTC. This sequence encodes CAGSLGGHDEQYF.

This sequence joins TRBV20-1 and TRBJ2-7; 8 nucleotides agree with TRBD2. The CDR3 extends over 13 amino acids. Losses at the gene ends were 7 bases for V and 2 bases for J; bases not matched to a gene: 7. Germline-derived CDR1 and CDR2 are DFQATT and SNEGSKA (reference sequence). The CDR3 region is CSVGSGGPYEQYF. The CDR3 nucleotides are TGCAGTGTAGGAAGCGGGGGACCCTACGAGCAGTACTTC.

This clonotype was recorded at least ten times. The chain joins TRBV19 to TRBJ2-7, with 11 positions matching TRBD2. The CDR3 has 15 amino acids. Germline values: CDR1 LNHDA, CDR2 SQIVND (reference sequence). V shed 5 bases, J shed 5 bases, and the junction held 8 bases outside the gene matches. The CDR3 loop is CASSVGLADDDEQYF. As DNA, the CDR3 is TGTGCCAGTAGTGTGGGACTAGCGGATGACGACGAGCAGTACTTC.

Many counts were recorded for this clonotype. The rearrangement links TRBV20-1 to TRBJ2-7, with TRBD1 matching over 7 bases. The CDR3 has 13 amino acids. Germline trimming cut 5 bases from V and 4 bases from J; bases unmatched to any gene: 8. Germline CDR1 DFQATT, CDR2 SNEGSKA (reference sequence). CDR3 sequence (DNA): TGCAGTGCTGAGACAGGGTCTGGGTACGAGCAGTACTTC. Protein: CSAETGSGYEQYF.

This clonotype was picked up many times. The rearrangement joins TRBV19 to TRBJ2-7, with 8 bases lining up with TRBD1. V lost 10 bases, J lost 0 bases, and 11 bases stayed unmatched. This CDR3 has 15 amino acids. The germline gives CDR1 LNHDA, CDR2 SQIVND (reference sequence). The CDR3 region is CATLGGTGYSYEQYF. The CDR3 coding sequence is TGTGCCACCTTAGGGGGGACAGGATACTCCTACGAGCAGTACTTC.

This clonotype was seen at least ten times. The chain combines TRBV11-3 with TRBJ2-7; 8 nucleotides align to TRBD2. The CDR3 loop spans 16 amino acids. Per germline, CDR1 SGHNT and CDR2 YENEEA. V lost 5 bases to trimming and J lost 6 bases; unmatched junction nucleotides: 15. CDR3 sequence: CASSPTRGLGPGEQYF. CDR3 bases: TGTGCCAGCAGCCCGACCCGGGGACTAGGGCCCGGCGAGCAGTACTTC.

The table lists this clonotype with many counts. The rearrangement uses TRBV27 and TRBJ1-5; possibly TRBD1 for D (5 bases). Germline V gene lookup returns CDR1 MNHEY and CDR2 SMNVEV (reference sequence). The CDR3 loop spans 15 amino acids. The germline V and J ends were trimmed by 6 bases and 5 bases, with 17 bases remaining between them. The CDR3 nucleotides are TGTGCCAGCAGCGCCCGAGGGGTGGTGTATCAGCCCCAGCATTTT. As protein: CASSARGVVYQPQHF.

This clonotype was recorded at least ten times. The chain employs TRBV6-1 and TRBJ2-2; 9 bases are shared with TRBD1. CDR1 and CDR2 from the germline V gene are MNHNS and SASEGT. V shed 8 bases and J 4 bases; nucleotides not matched to a gene: 5. The CDR3 contains 14 residues. CDR3 sequence: CASRGQGTTGELFF. In DNA form, the CDR3 reads TGTGCCAGCCGGGGACAGGGTACCACCGGGGAGCTGTTTTTT.

The rearrangement links TRBV18 to TRBJ2-5, with TRBD1 matching 8 bases. Unmatched junction bases numbered 7, after V lost 2 bases and J lost 5 bases. The CDR3 totals 15 residues. The germline V gene encodes CDR1 KGHSH and CDR2 LQKENI. Here the CDR3 reads CASSPMDRAIETQYF. As DNA, the CDR3 is TGTGCCAGCTCACCAATGGACAGGGCTATTGAGACCCAGTACTTC.

The chain links TRBV12-3 or TRBV12-4 to TRBJ2-1, with 7 positions matching TRBD2. The V gene end was trimmed by 6 bases and the J gene end by 4 bases; junction bases not matched to a gene: 3. This CDR3 is 13 amino acids long. CDR3: CASSSREYNEQFF. The DNA of the CDR3 is TGTGCCAGCAGCTCGCGGGAGTACAATGAGCAGTTCTTC.

This clonotype showed up many times. The J gene is TRBJ1-1, the V gene TRBV6-1, with no clear D. Germline assignment: CDR1 MNHNS and CDR2 SASEGT. The CDR3 sequence is 13 residues long. V lost 7 bases and J 1 base, leaving 10 bases between the germline ends. The CDR3 nucleotides read TGTGCCAGCAATGGGAATACGAACACTGAAGCTTTCTTT. Its translation is CASNGNTNTEAFF.

The sample holds many counts of this clonotype. The chain employs TRBV6-2 or TRBV6-3 and TRBJ2-5; unclear D gene. CDR3 size: 11 residues. Trimming shortened V by 2 bases and J by 8 bases, and 6 bases separated the two germline ends. Germline assignment: CDR1 MNHEY and CDR2 SVGEGT. CDR3 protein: CASSYGGTQYF. CDR3 bases: TGTGCCAGCAGTTACGGCGGTACCCAGTACTTC.

This clonotype came up many times. The J gene is TRBJ1-2, the V gene TRBV6-2 or TRBV6-3; D is unresolved. Germline V gene sequence: CDR1 MNHEY, CDR2 SVGEGT. This CDR3 comprises 11 residues. Between the trimmed V and J ends, which lost 4 bases and 4 bases, there was a span of 4 bases. CDR3 region: CASSSPYGYTF. CDR3 DNA: TGTGCCAGCAGTTCTCCCTATGGCTACACCTTC.

This clonotype has a count of ten or more. V and J are TRBV9 and TRBJ2-7; 10 bases fit TRBD1. Germline assignment: CDR1 SGDLS and CDR2 YYNGEE. The V and J ends lost 7 bases and 4 bases, in that order; junction bases with no gene match: 5. The CDR3 is made up of 13 amino acids. DNA for the CDR3: TGTGCCAGCGCCCGGGACAGGGGATACGAGCAGTACTTC. Protein product: CASARDRGYEQYF.

This clonotype has more than one count but fewer than ten. The J gene is TRBJ2-7, the V gene TRBV29-1; 7 bases align to TRBD2. Unmatched junction bases numbered 11, after V lost 5 bases and J lost 4 bases. This CDR3 contains 14 residues. The V gene's germline CDR1 is SQVTM and CDR2 ANQGSEA. The CDR3 DNA follows: TGCAGCGTTCGGGGGGATCCGATAGATTACGAGCAGTACTTC. Encoded protein: CSVRGDPIDYEQYF.

This clonotype has at least ten counts. The chain combines TRBV7-3 with TRBJ2-1, with 7 bases matching TRBD2. The CDR3 runs to 15 residues. Germline CDR1 reads SGHTA; CDR2 reads FQGTGA. The V segment lost 2 bases and the J segment 7 bases; nucleotides outside the gene matches: 8. In DNA, the CDR3 is TGTGCCAGCAGCTTACCGGGGAGGGAAGGAAATGAGCAGTTCTTC. This translates into CASSLPGREGNEQFF.

The genes are TRBV30 and TRBJ2-7; D assignment may be TRBD1 or TRBD2 (7 bases each). CDR1 is GTSNPN and CDR2 is SVGIG in the germline V gene (reference sequence). The V and J ends lost 7 bases and 4 bases respectively, with 20 bases between them. This CDR3 is 14 amino acids long. The CDR3 DNA sequence: TGTGCCTTATCCTCCCAGGGGGGGGGTTACGAGCAGTACTTC. It encodes CALSSQGGGYEQYF.

This clonotype was counted ten times or more. The chain employs TRBV5-4 and TRBJ1-1; no definite D call. The CDR3 covers 13 residues. Trimming cost V 4 bases and J 1 base, with 8 bases left between them. Germline V gene sequence: CDR1 SGHNT, CDR2 YYREEE (reference sequence). In DNA form, the CDR3 reads TGTGCCAGCAGCCCCGACAAGAACACTGAAGCTTTCTTT. The encoded protein is CASSPDKNTEAFF.

The sample holds many counts of this clonotype. The chain combines TRBV27 with TRBJ2-3; D ambiguous. The V and J ends lost 6 bases and 7 bases respectively, with 11 bases between them. The CDR3 runs to 12 residues. CDR1 MNHEY and CDR2 SMNVEV come from the germline V gene (reference sequence). CDR3 residues: CASSLTGNTQYF. The CDR3 bases are TGTGCCAGCAGCCTAACGGGTAATACGCAGTATTTT.

In its sample, this clonotype was seen many times. The V call is TRBV12-3 or TRBV12-4, the J call TRBJ1-5; possibly TRBD1 for D (5 bases). The CDR3 loop spans 13 amino acids. V dropped 5 bases and J dropped 6 bases, with 11 bases sitting between them. CDR3 sequence reads: CASSPQGSQPQHF. The CDR3 region has the DNA TGTGCCAGCAGTCCTCAGGGAAGTCAGCCCCAGCATTTT.

This clonotype was counted ten times or more. V is TRBV2 and J is TRBJ2-7, with a tentative D call TRBD1 (6 bases). Per the germline V gene, CDR1 is SNHLY and CDR2 is FYNNEI. The CDR3 extends over 12 amino acids. The V end was cut by 5 bases, the J end by 6 bases, with 11 bases between. The chain's CDR3 is CASSPRGSEQYF. As DNA, the CDR3 is TGTGCCAGCAGTCCCAGGGGTTCCGAGCAGTACTTC.

This clonotype was counted at least ten times. The genes are TRBV28 and TRBJ2-2; D not resolved. Trimming stripped 8 bases from V and 2 bases from J, with 12 bases between. The germline V gene has CDR1 MDHEN and CDR2 SYDVKM. CDR3 length: 14 amino acids. The chain's CDR3 is CASLVAANTGELFF. Written as DNA, the CDR3 is TGTGCCAGCTTGGTAGCAGCTAACACCGGGGAGCTGTTTTTT. Based on the CDR3 plus reference TRBV28 and TRBJ2-2, the full variable domain is DVKVTQSSRYLVKRTGEKVFLECVQDMDHENMFWYRQDPGLGLRLIYFSYDVKMKEKGDIPEGYSVSREKKERFSLILESASTNQTSMYLCASLVAANTGELFFGEGSRLTVL.